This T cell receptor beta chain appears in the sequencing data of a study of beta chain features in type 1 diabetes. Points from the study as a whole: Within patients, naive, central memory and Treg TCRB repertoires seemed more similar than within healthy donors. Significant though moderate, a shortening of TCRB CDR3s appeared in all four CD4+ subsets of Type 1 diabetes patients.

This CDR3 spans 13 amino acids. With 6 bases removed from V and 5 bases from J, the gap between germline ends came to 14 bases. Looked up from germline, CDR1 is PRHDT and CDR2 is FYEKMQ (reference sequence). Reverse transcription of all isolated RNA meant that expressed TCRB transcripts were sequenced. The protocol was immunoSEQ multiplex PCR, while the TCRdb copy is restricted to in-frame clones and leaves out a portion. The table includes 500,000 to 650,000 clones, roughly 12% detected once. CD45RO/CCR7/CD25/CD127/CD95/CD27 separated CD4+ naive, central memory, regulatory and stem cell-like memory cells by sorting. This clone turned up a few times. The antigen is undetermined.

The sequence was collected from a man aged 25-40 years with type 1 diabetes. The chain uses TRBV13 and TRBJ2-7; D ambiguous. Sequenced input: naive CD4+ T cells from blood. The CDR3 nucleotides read TGTGCCAGCAGGGAACTACTTGGGAACGAGCAGTACTTC. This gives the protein CASRELLGNEQYF.